In this sample, the clone carrying this TCR beta chain turned up many times. The sample belongs to a study of T cells in Graves' hyperthyroidism and ophthalmopathy. Study overall: Any treatment followed the collection of peripheral blood at initial diagnosis.

CDR3 length: 13 residues. Between the trimmed V and J ends, which lost 4 bases and 4 bases, there was a span of 12 bases. The germline V gene encodes CDR1 SGHDT and CDR2 YYEEEE. RNA transcripts yielded amplified TCR beta CDR3 regions. With the HTBI primer set, the TCR CDR3 went through a first round of RT-PCR. TCRdb re-called the multiplex PCR reads through MiXCR, storing one row per CDR3 protein. The data hold around 390,000 distinct CDR3 sequences, with around 15% observed a single time. Researchers barred patients who had uncontrolled infection, other autoimmune disease, pregnancy or lactation. Diagnoses were established using clinical symptoms, serum thyroxine and TRAb, thyroid ultrasound and orbital computed tomography.

J is TRBJ2-7 and V is TRBV5-6; D is possibly TRBD2 (5 bases). The clonotype was recovered from a woman aged 25 to 39 with Graves' ophthalmopathy. What was sequenced was blood. CDR3 nucleotide sequence: TGTGCCAGCAGCGCCCAGCGAGGGTACGAGCAGTACTTC. Translated: CASSAQRGYEQYF.